This T cell receptor (beta chain) was retrieved from a study of blood T cell repertoires in COVID-19. Study overall: Some COVID-19 samples were acute and others convalescent; all came from the United States, Italy and Spain. PBMCs, B-cell-depleted T cells, or T cells were the source of the cDNA or gDNA that made up the material.

This clone was detected only a few times. Original data processing: Amplifying reference gene primers gave estimates of nucleated cell counts. The data were produced by immunoSEQ multiplex PCR, yet TCRdb's version contains in-frame clones alone and is incomplete. V, J and clone size are taken as reported in that table, and D and trimming were inferred from the DNA itself. The sample includes tens of thousands of clones, 68% of them seen just once. Germline V gene data show CDR1 as MDHEN and CDR2 as SYDVKM. This CDR3 contains 14 residues. The V and J ends lost 7 bases and 5 bases, in that order; junction bases with no gene match: 6.

V usage is TRBV28 and J usage is TRBJ2-2, with 8 bases identical to TRBD2. What was sequenced was peripheral blood. The clonotype originates from a woman in her 70s with acute or convalescent COVID-19. CDR3 amino acids: CASKRERRTGELFF. The CDR3 bases are TGTGCCAGCAAGCGGGAGCGCCGAACCGGGGAGCTGTTTTTT.